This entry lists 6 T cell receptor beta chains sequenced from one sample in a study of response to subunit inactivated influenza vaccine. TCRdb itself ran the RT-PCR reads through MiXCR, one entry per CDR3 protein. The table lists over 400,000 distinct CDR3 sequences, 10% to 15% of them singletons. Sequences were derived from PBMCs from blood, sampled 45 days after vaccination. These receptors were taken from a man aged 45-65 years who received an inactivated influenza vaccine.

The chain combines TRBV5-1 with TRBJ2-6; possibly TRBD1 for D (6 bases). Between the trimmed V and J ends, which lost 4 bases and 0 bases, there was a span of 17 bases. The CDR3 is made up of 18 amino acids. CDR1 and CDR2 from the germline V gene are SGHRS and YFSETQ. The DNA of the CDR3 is TGCGCCAGCAGCACAATGACAGGCCTTCCCTCTGGGGCCAACGTCCTGACTTTC. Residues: CASSTMTGLPSGANVLTF.

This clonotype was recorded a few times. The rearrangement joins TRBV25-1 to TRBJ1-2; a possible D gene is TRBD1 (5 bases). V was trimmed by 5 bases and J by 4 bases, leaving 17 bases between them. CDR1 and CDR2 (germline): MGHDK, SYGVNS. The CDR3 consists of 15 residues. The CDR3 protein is CASSPNWGVRYGYTF. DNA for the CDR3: TGTGCCAGCAGTCCAAACTGGGGGGTCCGCTATGGCTACACCTTC.

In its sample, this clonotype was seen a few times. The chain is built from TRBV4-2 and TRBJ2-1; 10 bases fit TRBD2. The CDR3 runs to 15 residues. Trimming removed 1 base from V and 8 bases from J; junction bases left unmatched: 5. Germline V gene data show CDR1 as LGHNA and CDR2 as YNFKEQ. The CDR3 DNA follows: TGTGCCAGCAGCCAAGCTAGCGGGGGCCCCCATGAGCAGTTCTTC. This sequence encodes CASSQASGGPHEQFF.

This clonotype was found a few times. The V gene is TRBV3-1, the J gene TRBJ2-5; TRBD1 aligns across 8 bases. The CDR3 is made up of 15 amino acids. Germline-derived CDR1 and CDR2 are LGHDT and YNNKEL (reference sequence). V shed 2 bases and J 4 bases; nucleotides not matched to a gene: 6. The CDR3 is CASSQSDRAGETQYF. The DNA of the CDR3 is TGTGCCAGCAGCCAATCGGACAGGGCGGGAGAGACCCAGTACTTC.

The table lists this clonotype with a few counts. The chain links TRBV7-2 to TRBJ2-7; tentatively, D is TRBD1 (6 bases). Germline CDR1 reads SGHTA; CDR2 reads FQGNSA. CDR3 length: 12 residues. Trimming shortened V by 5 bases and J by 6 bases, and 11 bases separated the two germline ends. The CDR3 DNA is TGTGCCAGCAGCCGGACAGCTTCCGAGCAGTACTTC. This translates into CASSRTASEQYF.

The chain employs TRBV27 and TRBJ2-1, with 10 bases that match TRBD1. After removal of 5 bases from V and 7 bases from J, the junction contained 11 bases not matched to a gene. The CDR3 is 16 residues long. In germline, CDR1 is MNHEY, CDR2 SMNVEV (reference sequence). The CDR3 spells CASSVYLDRGFNEQFF. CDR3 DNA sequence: TGTGCCAGCAGTGTATATTTGGACAGGGGGTTTAATGAGCAGTTCTTC.